This T cell receptor beta chain is drawn from a study of post-analysis software for immune sequencing data. In the study overall: The patients showed relapsing-remitting, secondary progressive and progressive-relapsing multiple sclerosis courses. Study results and caveats: Four or five TRBV segments were more frequent in patients than controls; TRBV5-6, TRBV5-1 and TRBV20-1 belonged to this group.

Every TCR beta cDNA library bore unique molecular identifiers. TCRdb re-called the PCR reads through MiXCR, storing one row per CDR3 protein. The sample yields about 770,000 distinct CDR3 sequences, about 45% seen once. Concerning this clonotype: What it recognizes is unknown.

Germline V gene lookup returns CDR1 MNHEY and CDR2 SMNVEV (reference sequence). J was trimmed by 4 bases and V by 5 bases; bases with no gene match: 7. This CDR3 contains 14 residues. The chain couples TRBV27 to TRBJ1-2, with 7 bases matching TRBD1. Input material: blood. The receptor comes from a girl between 10 and 17 years old with multiple sclerosis. In DNA form, the CDR3 reads TGTGCCAGCAGTCCGACAGGGTGGGTCTATGGCTACACCTTC. This gives the protein CASSPTGWVYGYTF.